This T cell receptor beta chain was found in a study of cytomegalovirus exposure and HLA in healthy donors. Overall study: In a later analysis, the 120 or so validation repertoires were reported to have used the same platform as the 600 to 700 first-cohort repertoires. The study's findings and limits: The study labeled under 200 TCR beta chains cytomegalovirus-associated. Rarity marked most TCR sequences, yet some public TCRs occurred in many donors.

The length of the CDR3 is 15 residues. V shed 0 bases and J shed 0 bases, with 8 bases lying between them. Per germline, CDR1 SGHDN and CDR2 FVKESK. Here immunoSEQ multiplex PCR was the method, and the copy in TCRdb shows in-frame clones only, minus some. The repertoire holds about 130,000 clones, with 75% to 90% as singletons. With regard to this clone: Its antigen is not known.

The sequenced material came from PBMCs. The genes are TRBV14 and TRBJ2-5; D possibly corresponds to TRBD1 (5 bases). The sequence derives from a woman in her thirties in good health and CMV-seropositive. The CDR3 sequence is CASSQDRVNQETQYF. The DNA of the CDR3 is TGTGCCAGCAGCCAAGACAGGGTAAACCAAGAGACCCAGTACTTC.